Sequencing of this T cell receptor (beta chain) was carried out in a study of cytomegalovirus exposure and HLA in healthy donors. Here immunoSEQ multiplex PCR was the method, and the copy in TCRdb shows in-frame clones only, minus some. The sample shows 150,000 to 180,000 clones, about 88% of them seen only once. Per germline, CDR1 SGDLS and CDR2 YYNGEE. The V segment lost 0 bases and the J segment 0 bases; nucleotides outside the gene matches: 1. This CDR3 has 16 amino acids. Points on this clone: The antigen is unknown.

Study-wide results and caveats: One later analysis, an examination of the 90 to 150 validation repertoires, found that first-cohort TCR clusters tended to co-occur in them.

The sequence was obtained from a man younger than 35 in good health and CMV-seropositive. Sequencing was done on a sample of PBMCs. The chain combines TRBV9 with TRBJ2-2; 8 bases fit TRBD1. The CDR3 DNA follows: TGTGCCAGCAGCGTAGGGACAGGGTCGAACACCGGGGAGCTGTTTTTT. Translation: CASSVGTGSNTGELFF.